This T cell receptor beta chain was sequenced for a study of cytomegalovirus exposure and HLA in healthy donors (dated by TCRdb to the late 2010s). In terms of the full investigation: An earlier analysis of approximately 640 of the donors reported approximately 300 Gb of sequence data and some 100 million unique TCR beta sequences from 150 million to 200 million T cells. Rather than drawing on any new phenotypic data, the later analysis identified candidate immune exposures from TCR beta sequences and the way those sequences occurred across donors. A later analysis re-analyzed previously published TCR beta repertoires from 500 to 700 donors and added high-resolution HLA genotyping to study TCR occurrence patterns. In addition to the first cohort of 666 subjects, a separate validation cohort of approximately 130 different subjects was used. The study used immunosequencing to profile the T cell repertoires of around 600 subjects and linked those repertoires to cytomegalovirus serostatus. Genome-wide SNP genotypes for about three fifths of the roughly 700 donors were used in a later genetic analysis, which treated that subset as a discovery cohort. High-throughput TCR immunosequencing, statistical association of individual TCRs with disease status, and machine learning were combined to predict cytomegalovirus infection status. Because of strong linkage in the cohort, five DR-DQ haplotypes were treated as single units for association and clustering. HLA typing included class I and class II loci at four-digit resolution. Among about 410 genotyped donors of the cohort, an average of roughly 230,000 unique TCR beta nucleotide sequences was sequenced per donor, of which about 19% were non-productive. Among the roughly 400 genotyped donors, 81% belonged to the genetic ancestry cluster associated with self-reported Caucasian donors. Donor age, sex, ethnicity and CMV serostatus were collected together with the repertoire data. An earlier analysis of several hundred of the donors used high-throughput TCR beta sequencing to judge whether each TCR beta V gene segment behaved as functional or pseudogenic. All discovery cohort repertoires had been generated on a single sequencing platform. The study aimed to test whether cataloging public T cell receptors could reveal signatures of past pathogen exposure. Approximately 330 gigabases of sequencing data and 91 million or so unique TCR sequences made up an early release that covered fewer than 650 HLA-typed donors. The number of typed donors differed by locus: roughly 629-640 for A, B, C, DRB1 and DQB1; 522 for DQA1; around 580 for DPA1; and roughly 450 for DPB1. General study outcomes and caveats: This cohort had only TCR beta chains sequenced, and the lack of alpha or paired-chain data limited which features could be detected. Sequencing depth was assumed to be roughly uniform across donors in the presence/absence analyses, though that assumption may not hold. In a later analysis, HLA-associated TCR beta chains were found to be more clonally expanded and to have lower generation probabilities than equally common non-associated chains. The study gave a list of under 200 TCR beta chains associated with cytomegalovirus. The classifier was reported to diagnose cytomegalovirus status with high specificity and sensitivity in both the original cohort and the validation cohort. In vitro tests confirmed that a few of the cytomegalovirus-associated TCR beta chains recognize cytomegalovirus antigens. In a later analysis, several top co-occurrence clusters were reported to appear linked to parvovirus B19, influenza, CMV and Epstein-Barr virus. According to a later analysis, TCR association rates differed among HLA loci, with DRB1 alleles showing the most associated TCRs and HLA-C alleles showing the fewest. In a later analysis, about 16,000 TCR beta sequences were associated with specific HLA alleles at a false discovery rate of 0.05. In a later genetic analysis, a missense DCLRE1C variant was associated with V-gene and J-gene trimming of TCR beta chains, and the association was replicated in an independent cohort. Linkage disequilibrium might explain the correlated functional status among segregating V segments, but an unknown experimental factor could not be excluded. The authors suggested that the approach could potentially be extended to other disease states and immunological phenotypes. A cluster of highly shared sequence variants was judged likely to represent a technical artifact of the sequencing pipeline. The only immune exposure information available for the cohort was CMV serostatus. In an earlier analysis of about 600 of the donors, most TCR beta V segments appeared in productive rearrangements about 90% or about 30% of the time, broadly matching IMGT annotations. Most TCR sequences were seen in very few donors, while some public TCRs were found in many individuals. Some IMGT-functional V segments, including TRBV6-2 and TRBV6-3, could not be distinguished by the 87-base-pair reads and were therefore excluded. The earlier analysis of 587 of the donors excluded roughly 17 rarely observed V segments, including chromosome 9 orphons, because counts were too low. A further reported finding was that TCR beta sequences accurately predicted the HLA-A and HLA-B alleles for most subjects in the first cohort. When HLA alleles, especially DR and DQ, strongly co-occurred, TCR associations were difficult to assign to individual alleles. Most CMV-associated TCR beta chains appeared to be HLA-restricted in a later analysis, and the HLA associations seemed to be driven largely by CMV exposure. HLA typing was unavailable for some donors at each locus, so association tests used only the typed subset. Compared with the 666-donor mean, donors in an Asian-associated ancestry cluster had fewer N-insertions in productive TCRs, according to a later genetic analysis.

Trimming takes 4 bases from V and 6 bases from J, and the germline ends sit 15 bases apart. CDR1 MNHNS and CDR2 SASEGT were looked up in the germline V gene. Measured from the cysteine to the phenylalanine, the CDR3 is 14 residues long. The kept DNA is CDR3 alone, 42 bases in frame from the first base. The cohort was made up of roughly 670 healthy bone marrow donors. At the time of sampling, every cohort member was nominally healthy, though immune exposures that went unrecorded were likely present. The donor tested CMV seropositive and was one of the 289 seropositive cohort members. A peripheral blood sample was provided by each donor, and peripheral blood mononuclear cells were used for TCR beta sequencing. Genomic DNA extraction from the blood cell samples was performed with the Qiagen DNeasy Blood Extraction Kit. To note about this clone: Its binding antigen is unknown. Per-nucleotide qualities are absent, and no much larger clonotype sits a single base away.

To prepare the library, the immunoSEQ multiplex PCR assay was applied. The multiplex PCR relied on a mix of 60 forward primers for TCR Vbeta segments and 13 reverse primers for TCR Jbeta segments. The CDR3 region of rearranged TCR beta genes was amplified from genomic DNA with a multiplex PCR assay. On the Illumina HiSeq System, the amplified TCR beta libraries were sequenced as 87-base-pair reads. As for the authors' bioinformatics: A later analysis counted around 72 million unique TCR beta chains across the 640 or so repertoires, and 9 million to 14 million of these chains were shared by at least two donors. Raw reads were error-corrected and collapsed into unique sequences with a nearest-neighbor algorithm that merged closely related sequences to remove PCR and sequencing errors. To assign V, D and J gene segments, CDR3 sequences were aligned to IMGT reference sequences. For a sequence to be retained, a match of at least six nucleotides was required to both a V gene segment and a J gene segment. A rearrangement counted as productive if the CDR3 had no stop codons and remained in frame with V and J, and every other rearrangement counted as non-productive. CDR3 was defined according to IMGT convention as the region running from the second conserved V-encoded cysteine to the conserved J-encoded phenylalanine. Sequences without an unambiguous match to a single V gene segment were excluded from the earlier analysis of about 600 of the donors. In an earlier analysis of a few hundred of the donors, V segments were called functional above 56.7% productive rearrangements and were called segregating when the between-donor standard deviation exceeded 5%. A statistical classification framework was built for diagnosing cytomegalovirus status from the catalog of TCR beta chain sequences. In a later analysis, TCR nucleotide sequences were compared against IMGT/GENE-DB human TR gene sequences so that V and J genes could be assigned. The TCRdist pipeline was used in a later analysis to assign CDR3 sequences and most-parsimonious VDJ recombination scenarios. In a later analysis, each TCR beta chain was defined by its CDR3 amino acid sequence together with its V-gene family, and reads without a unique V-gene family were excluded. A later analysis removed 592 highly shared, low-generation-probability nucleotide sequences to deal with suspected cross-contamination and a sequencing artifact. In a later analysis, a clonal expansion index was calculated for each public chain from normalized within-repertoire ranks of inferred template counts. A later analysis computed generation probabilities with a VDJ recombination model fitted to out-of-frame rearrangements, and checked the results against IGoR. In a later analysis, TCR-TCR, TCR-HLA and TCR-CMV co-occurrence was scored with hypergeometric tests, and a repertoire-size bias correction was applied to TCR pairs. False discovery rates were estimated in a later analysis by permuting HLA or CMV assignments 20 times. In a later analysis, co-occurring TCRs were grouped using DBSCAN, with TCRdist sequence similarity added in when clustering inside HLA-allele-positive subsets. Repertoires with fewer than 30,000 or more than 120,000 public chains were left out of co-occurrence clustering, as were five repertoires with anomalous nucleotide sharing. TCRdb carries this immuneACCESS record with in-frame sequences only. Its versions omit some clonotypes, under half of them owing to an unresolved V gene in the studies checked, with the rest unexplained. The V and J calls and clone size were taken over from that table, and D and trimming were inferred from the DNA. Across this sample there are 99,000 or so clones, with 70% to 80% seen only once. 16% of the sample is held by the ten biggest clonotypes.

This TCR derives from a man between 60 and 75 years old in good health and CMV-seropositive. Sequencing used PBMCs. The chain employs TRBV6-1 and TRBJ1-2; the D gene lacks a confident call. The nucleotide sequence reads TGTGCCAGCAGTGCCGTGGGAGGCCGGAATGGCTACACCTTC. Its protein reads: CASSAVGGRNGYTF.